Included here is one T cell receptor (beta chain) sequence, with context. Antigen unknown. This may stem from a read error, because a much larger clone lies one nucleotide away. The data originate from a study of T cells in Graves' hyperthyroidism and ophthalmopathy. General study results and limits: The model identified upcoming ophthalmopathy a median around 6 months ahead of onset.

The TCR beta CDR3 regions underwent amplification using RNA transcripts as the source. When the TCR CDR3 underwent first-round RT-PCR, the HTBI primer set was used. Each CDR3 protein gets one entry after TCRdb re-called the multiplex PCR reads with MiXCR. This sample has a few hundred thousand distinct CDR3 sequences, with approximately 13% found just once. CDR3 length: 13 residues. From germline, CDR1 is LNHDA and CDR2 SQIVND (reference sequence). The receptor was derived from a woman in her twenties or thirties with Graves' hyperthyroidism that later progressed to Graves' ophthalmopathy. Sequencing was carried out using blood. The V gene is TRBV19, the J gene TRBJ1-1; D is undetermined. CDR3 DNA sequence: TGTACCAGTAGTGCGGATGTAAACACTGAAGCTTTCTTT. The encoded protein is CTSSADVNTEAFF.